The present entry profiles one T cell receptor beta chain with its context. Its antigen is not identified. CDR1 and CDR2 (germline): LNHNV, YYDKDF (reference sequence). V lost 7 bases, J lost 5 bases, and 12 bases lay in between. CDR3 length: 13 residues. TCRdb reanalysed the RT-PCR reads using MiXCR and keeps one entry per CDR3 protein. In the table there are some 300,000 distinct CDR3 sequences, roughly 20% of which are singletons. The data are from a study of response to subunit inactivated influenza vaccine. General study findings and limits: Few additional T cells are recruited per seasonal influenza vaccination, authors suggested.

This chain links TRBV15 with TRBJ2-1; no reliable D call. This clonotype was sampled from a man aged 45 to 70 who received an inactivated influenza vaccine. The sample in question was PBMCs from blood, obtained approximately 20 months after vaccination. The CDR3 spells CATKVDIDNEQFF. DNA for the CDR3: TGTGCCACCAAGGTGGATATCGACAATGAGCAGTTCTTC.